What follows are 25 T cell receptor beta chains derived from one specimen sequenced in a study of blood T cells in healthy people across ages. For the second PCR, which ran for 7 to 11 cycles, a sample-barcoded 5' primer and a J-beta primer mix were used. TCRdb itself ran the 5' RACE reads through MiXCR, one entry per CDR3 protein. The sample comprises some 640,000 distinct CDR3 sequences, around 45% of which are singletons, and roughly 34% rests with the top ten. Sequencing was performed on blood. The receptors here all came from a woman aged 55-69 years in good health.

The V gene is TRBV18, the J gene TRBJ2-5, with D perhaps given as TRBD1 or TRBD2 (5 bases each). Germline V lookup: CDR1 KGHSH, CDR2 LQKENI. CDR3 length equals 12 residues. With 4 bases removed from V and 11 bases from J, the gap between germline ends came to 14 bases. The CDR3 DNA reads TGTGCCAGCTCACGGGGACCATTGGAGCAGTACTTC. Protein: CASSRGPLEQYF.

The chain has TRBV25-1 and TRBJ1-5, with 8 bases fitting TRBD1. This CDR3 is 14 amino acids long. The trim removed 6 bases at V and 1 base at J, leaving 2 bases unmatched. From germline, CDR1 is MGHDK and CDR2 SYGVNS. This CDR3 reads CASSRGQSNQPQHF. Written as DNA, the CDR3 is TGTGCCAGCAGCAGGGGGCAAAGCAATCAGCCCCAGCATTTT.

This clonotype occurred a few times. The chain is built from TRBV20-1 and TRBJ1-2; D remains ambiguous. Germline lookup yields CDR1 DFQATT and CDR2 SNEGSKA (reference sequence). CDR3 length equals 12 residues. V was pared by 0 bases and J by 4 bases, with 6 bases between. The CDR3 DNA is TGCAGTGCTAGAGAGGGGTCCTATGGCTACACCTTC. This gives the protein CSAREGSYGYTF.

The chain couples TRBV28 to TRBJ2-7; D remains ambiguous. CDR1 is MDHEN, CDR2 SYDVKM, per germline. Trimming removed 8 bases at V and 12 bases at J, with 14 bases between. The CDR3 runs 10 residues. Here the CDR3 reads CASLNLNWYF. The DNA for the CDR3 is TGTGCCAGCCTTAACCTCAATTGGTACTTC.

This clonotype was detected a few times. The V call is TRBV14, the J call TRBJ2-7; TRBD1 is a possible D gene (6 bases). CDR3 length equals 14 residues. Per the germline V gene, CDR1 is SGHDN and CDR2 is FVKESK. Trimming cost V 3 bases and J 0 bases, with 9 bases left between them. Here the CDR3 reads CASSQRQVSYEQYF. CDR3 DNA sequence: TGTGCCAGCAGCCAGCGACAGGTCTCCTACGAGCAGTACTTC.

The J gene is TRBJ2-1, the V gene TRBV7-2; possibly TRBD1 for D (5 bases). Gene TRBJ2-7 matches the end of the DNA better, so the J call may be wrong. Germline CDR1 and CDR2: SGHTA and FQGNSA. This CDR3 has 13 residues. CDR3 coding DNA: TGTGCCAGCAGCTCAGACAGTTACAATGAGCAGTACTTC. Translated, it gives CASSSDSYNEQYF.

This clonotype showed up just a few times. The chain uses TRBV12-3 or TRBV12-4 and TRBJ1-1; D uncertain. The CDR3 totals 16 residues. V lost 5 bases to trimming and J lost 3 bases, with 19 bases between them. The DNA for the CDR3 is TGTGCCAGCAGTCCTACAGTTGCTCAAGTGGACACTGAAGCTTTCTTT. Its protein product is CASSPTVAQVDTEAFF.

The chain links TRBV5-1 to TRBJ2-1, with 8 positions matching TRBD2. The CDR3 length is 17 residues. The germline gives CDR1 SGHRS, CDR2 YFSETQ. Trimming at V came to 2 bases and at J to 1 base, leaving 8 bases not matched to a gene. CDR3 in amino acids: CASSLFPAGDSYNEQFF. CDR3 DNA sequence: TGCGCCAGCAGCTTATTCCCAGCGGGAGATTCCTACAATGAGCAGTTCTTC.

V and J are TRBV20-1 and TRBJ2-5, with 15 bases lining up with TRBD2. Germline trimming cut 7 bases from V and 11 bases from J; bases unmatched to any gene: 8. The length of the CDR3 is 13 residues. In germline, CDR1 is DFQATT, CDR2 SNEGSKA (reference sequence). The CDR3 protein is CSERGLAGGEQYF. CDR3 bases: TGCAGTGAAAGGGGACTAGCGGGAGGTGAGCAGTACTTC.

The chain employs TRBV4-2 and TRBJ2-7; D gene ambiguous. Germline V lookup: CDR1 LGHNA, CDR2 YNFKEQ. Between the trimmed V and J ends, which lost 4 bases and 5 bases, there was a span of 18 bases. This CDR3 has 15 amino acids. Here the CDR3 DNA reads TGTGCCAGCAGCCCTAGGTATAGTCGGGTGGACGAGCAGTACTTC. This sequence encodes CASSPRYSRVDEQYF.

This clonotype came up a few times. This rearrangement joins TRBV20-1 to TRBJ2-5; D tentatively reads TRBD1 or TRBD2 (5 bases each). In germline, CDR1 is DFQATT, CDR2 SNEGSKA (reference sequence). Trimming left V 3 bases short and J 7 bases short, with 15 bases between. The CDR3 is made up of 13 amino acids. The CDR3 DNA reads TGCAGTGCTAGTACCGGGGCTGAGGGGACCCAGTACTTC. It yields the protein CSASTGAEGTQYF.

This clonotype was seen a few times. The chain joins TRBV4-3 to TRBJ2-1; D remains ambiguous. In germline, CDR1 is LGHNA, CDR2 YSLEER. Trimming removed 0 bases at V and 3 bases at J, with 9 bases between. This CDR3 region has 15 residues. The CDR3 sequence is CASSQEVVLYNEQFF. As DNA, the CDR3 is TGCGCCAGCAGCCAAGAAGTAGTCCTCTACAATGAGCAGTTCTTC.

A note on this clonotype: This clone may be a read error of a much larger clone one base away. V gene TRBV6-1 combines with J gene TRBJ1-1; the match to TRBD1 covers 8 bases. V shed 8 bases, J shed 3 bases, and the junction held 11 bases outside the gene matches. Germline V CDR1 and CDR2: MNHNS, SASEGT. The CDR3 extends over 15 amino acids. CDR3 coding DNA: TGTGCCAGCTGGACAGGGACCCTTCGGTACACTGAAGCTTTCTTT. Protein sequence: CASWTGTLRYTEAFF.

This clonotype was counted at least ten times. This sequence joins TRBV2 and TRBJ2-7; the D is unclear. The CDR3 spans 12 residues. Trimming removed 5 bases at V and 10 bases at J, with 15 bases between. Germline V gene lookup returns CDR1 SNHLY and CDR2 FYNNEI. The CDR3 spells CASSSRGITQYF. In nucleotides, the CDR3 is TGTGCCAGCAGTTCAAGAGGAATAACCCAGTACTTC.

The rearrangement joins TRBV27 to TRBJ2-4; 11 positions match TRBD2. The J call may be faulty, since TRBJ2-7 better matches the DNA end. Germline CDR1 MNHEY, CDR2 SMNVEV (reference sequence). This CDR3 has 18 amino acids. The CDR3 sequence: CASSSRLLAGEGSHEQYF. The CDR3 DNA reads as TGTGCCAGCAGTTCACGTCTACTAGCGGGAGAAGGGTCCCACGAGCAGTACTTC.

This chain connects TRBV6-6 to TRBJ1-1, with a tentative D call TRBD1 (5 bases). V lost 6 bases and J 0 bases, leaving 11 bases between the germline ends. Germline-derived CDR1 and CDR2 are MNHNY and SVGAGI (reference sequence). The CDR3 consists of 14 residues. The DNA of the CDR3 is TGTGCCAGCAGCATTTGGGGGATGAACACTGAAGCTTTCTTT. It codes for CASSIWGMNTEAFF.

This clonotype was counted between two and nine times. The V gene is TRBV5-5, the J gene TRBJ2-5; TRBD2 matches at 12 bases. CDR1 and CDR2 (germline): SGHKS, YYEKEE (reference sequence). The CDR3 sequence is 15 residues long. Trimming took 6 bases from V and 3 from J; bases not matched to a gene: 6. The CDR3 spells CASKYRLAGEETQYF. The CDR3, as DNA: TGTGCCAGCAAATATCGACTAGCGGGAGAAGAGACCCAGTACTTC.

The chain combines TRBV4-3 with TRBJ1-3; a weak D match, TRBD1 (6 bases). CDR3 length equals 19 residues. Germline CDR1 and CDR2: LGHNA and YSLEER. V shed 2 bases and J shed 8 bases, with 28 bases lying between them. The CDR3 DNA sequence: TGCGCCAGCAGCCAACGCTTCTCGTCCCTGGACAGCCAGTTTGACACCATATATTTT. Amino acids: CASSQRFSSLDSQFDTIYF.

This chain uses TRBV6-6 with TRBJ2-1; TRBD2 might be the D (6 bases). The CDR3 is made up of 11 amino acids. The V and J ends lost 4 bases and 9 bases respectively, with 7 bases between them. Germline CDR1 reads MNHNY; CDR2 reads SVGAGI (reference sequence). The CDR3 sequence: CASSWRGEQFF. The CDR3 coding sequence is TGTGCCAGCAGTTGGAGGGGTGAGCAGTTCTTC.

This clonotype was observed a few times. J is TRBJ2-5 and V is TRBV5-1; D not resolved. Between the trimmed V and J ends, which lost 5 bases and 1 base, there was a span of 18 bases. CDR1 is SGHRS, CDR2 YFSETQ, per germline. The CDR3 runs 16 residues. CDR3 sequence reads: CASRQEGMGPQETQYF. The CDR3 DNA reads as TGCGCCAGCAGACAAGAAGGCATGGGCCCCCAAGAGACCCAGTACTTC.

V is TRBV7-2 and J is TRBJ2-1, with TRBD2 identical over 10 bases. J gave up 13 bases and V 5 bases, and 17 bases lay outside the gene matches. CDR3 length: 16 amino acids. Germline V gene lookup returns CDR1 SGHTA and CDR2 FQGNSA. CDR3 sequence reads: CASSPGLAVGRETQFF. The CDR3 region has the DNA TGTGCCAGCAGCCCCGGACTAGCGGTAGGGAGGGAGACCCAGTTCTTC.

A remark on this clonotype: The germline gene is not matched at one end of the junction; a read error may be the cause. The rearrangement uses TRBV10-3 and TRBJ2-5, with D perhaps TRBD2 (6 bases). Germline values: CDR1 ENHRY, CDR2 SYGVKD. CDR3 length: 15 residues. CDR3 DNA sequence: TGTGCCACCAGTCCAGCCGGGACTGGAAAAGAGACCCAGTACTTC. Its protein is CATSPAGTGKETQYF.

This clonotype was seen a few times. The chain links TRBV2 to TRBJ2-5; D gene ambiguous. V was cut by 5 bases and J by 3 bases, with 7 bases left in between. There are 12 residues in the CDR3. The V gene's germline CDR1 is SNHLY and CDR2 FYNNEI. This CDR3 reads CASSYNEETQYF. CDR3 coding DNA: TGTGCCAGCAGTTATAATGAAGAGACCCAGTACTTC.

The J gene is TRBJ2-1, the V gene TRBV20-1, with TRBD1 as a possible D gene (5 bases). This CDR3 is 14 amino acids long. The V end lost 6 bases, the J end lost 6 bases, and 18 bases lay between the germline ends. Per the germline V gene, CDR1 is DFQATT and CDR2 is SNEGSKA (reference sequence). CDR3: CSARPRNQGNEQFF. In nucleotides, the CDR3 is TGCAGTGCCCGACCCAGGAACCAGGGCAATGAGCAGTTCTTC.

V is TRBV24-1 and J is TRBJ2-5, with TRBD1 identical over 9 bases. TRBJ2-1 matches the DNA end more closely, so the J call is doubtful. Germline loops: CDR1 KGHDR, CDR2 SFDVKD. The CDR3 length is 19 residues. The CDR3 region has the DNA TGTGCCACCAGTGATTTGTATCCCGGGACAGGGACGGATCAAGAGACCCAGTTCTTC. It encodes CATSDLYPGTGTDQETQFF.